These 17 T cell receptor beta chains came from one sample sequenced in a study of blood T cell repertoires in COVID-19. Method: immunoSEQ multiplex PCR; TCRdb's copy keeps in-frame clones and lacks some. The data contain over 70,000 clones, approximately 85% of them singletons. Material for sequencing was peripheral blood. The receptors stem from a man in his 60s with COVID-19, enrolled during active disease.

V and J are TRBV28 and TRBJ1-1, with no clear D. Trimming took off 7 bases at V and 3 bases at J, with 18 bases between the two ends. Germline V gives CDR1 MDHEN, CDR2 SYDVKM. The CDR3 loop spans 15 amino acids. CDR3: CASTSEGIGHTEAFF. The DNA for the CDR3 is TGTGCCAGCACCTCCGAGGGAATTGGGCACACTGAAGCTTTCTTT.

V usage is TRBV28 and J usage is TRBJ2-3; 12 nucleotides agree with TRBD2. The CDR3 runs 16 residues. Per the germline V gene, CDR1 is MDHEN and CDR2 is SYDVKM. With V trimmed by 8 bases and J by 2 bases, 8 bases remained unmatched. In DNA, the CDR3 is TGTGCCAGCGGACCTCTAGCGGGGGGGCCCACAGATACGCAGTATTTT. Its protein product is CASGPLAGGPTDTQYF.

The gene calls are TRBV5-1 and TRBJ1-2, with 8 bases matching TRBD1. Germline assignment: CDR1 SGHRS and CDR2 YFSETQ. The CDR3 runs to 14 residues. The ends lost 4 bases at V and 3 bases at J; junction bases unmatched: 5. The DNA of the CDR3 is TGCGCCAGCAGCCCTGGACAGGGTTACTATGGCTACACCTTC. This translates into CASSPGQGYYGYTF.

The chain employs TRBV10-1 and TRBJ1-1; unclear D gene. The CDR3 covers 14 residues. Between the trimmed V and J ends, which lost 3 bases and 4 bases, there was a span of 12 bases. Germline assignment: CDR1 WNHNN and CDR2 SYGVQD (reference sequence). The CDR3 coding sequence is TGCGCCAGCAGTGAAAGTCAGGAGGTCACTGAAGCTTTCTTT. This translates into CASSESQEVTEAFF.

The chain recombines TRBV6-5 with TRBJ1-2, with D maybe TRBD1 (5 bases). The germline V gene encodes CDR1 MNHEY and CDR2 SVGAGI. The CDR3 has 14 amino acids. V gave up 6 bases and J gave up 4 bases, with 15 bases separating them. CDR3 loop: CASRPPGGVYGYTF. DNA of the CDR3: TGTGCCAGCAGACCCCCGGGGGGGGTCTATGGCTACACCTTC.

The rearrangement uses TRBV2 and TRBJ1-4, with unresolved D. The V end was cut by 6 bases, the J end by 0 bases, with 17 bases between. CDR1 and CDR2 from the germline V gene are SNHLY and FYNNEI. CDR3 length: 17 amino acids. The CDR3 DNA sequence: TGTGCCAGCAGCCACCACGTTGGGCGCGCAACTAATGAAAAACTGTTTTTT. It codes for CASSHHVGRATNEKLFF.

About this clone itself: The sample has other DNA sequences that encode this CDR3 too. The chain has TRBV30 and TRBJ2-5; 7 bases fit TRBD1. With 0 bases clipped from V and 5 bases from J, the junction kept 0 bases outside the gene matches. CDR1 and CDR2 (germline): GTSNPN, SVGIG (reference sequence). CDR3 length: 12 residues. The CDR3 here is CAWSVQGETQYF. In DNA form, the CDR3 reads TGTGCCTGGAGTGTACAGGGGGAGACCCAGTACTTC.

The rearrangement joins TRBV6-5 to TRBJ1-5; the match to TRBD1 covers 7 bases. V shed 6 bases and J 4 bases; nucleotides not matched to a gene: 6. The CDR3 spans 14 residues. Germline loops: CDR1 MNHEY, CDR2 SVGAGI. In nucleotides, the CDR3 is TGTGCCAGCAGCGATGGGACAGAAAATCAGCCCCAGCATTTT. This codes for CASSDGTENQPQHF.

This clone was seen more than once but under ten times. The rearrangement joins TRBV18 to TRBJ2-1; 10 bases align to TRBD2. The germline V gene has CDR1 KGHSH and CDR2 LQKENI. Losses at the gene ends were 0 bases for V and 1 base for J; bases not matched to a gene: 12. This CDR3 region has 20 residues. Written as DNA, the CDR3 is TGTGCCAGCTCACCACCAGGTTCTCTAGCGGGAGCCCCATCCTACAATGAGCAGTTCTTC. Its translation: CASSPPGSLAGAPSYNEQFF.

This chain uses TRBV2 with TRBJ1-2, with 7 bases lining up with TRBD1. Germline values: CDR1 SNHLY, CDR2 FYNNEI. The junction had 12 bases not matched to a gene; V was cut back by 6 bases and J by 5 bases. There are 15 residues in the CDR3. The CDR3 loop reads CASRGDSSMVYGYTF. As DNA, the CDR3 is TGTGCCAGCAGGGGGGACAGTTCGATGGTATATGGCTACACCTTC.

The chain recombines TRBV19 with TRBJ1-2; 8 bases are a match to TRBD1. V gave up 4 bases and J gave up 1 base; unmatched junction bases: 11. Per germline, CDR1 LNHDA and CDR2 SQIVND (reference sequence). There are 17 residues in the CDR3. The CDR3 sequence: CASSKQTGTGVNYGYTF. The CDR3 DNA follows: TGTGCCAGTAGTAAACAAACCGGGACAGGAGTTAACTATGGCTACACCTTC.

Relative to its sample, this clone is medium-sized. CDR3 amino acids: CASSEQGGLSNQPQHF. DNA of the CDR3: TGTGCCAGCAGTGAGCAGGGGGGATTGAGCAATCAGCCCCAGCATTTT. The gene calls are TRBV2 and TRBJ1-5; 7 bases align to TRBD1. V lost 3 bases, J lost 1 base, and 6 bases stayed unmatched. This CDR3 is built from 16 residues. CDR1 is SNHLY, CDR2 FYNNEI, per germline.

J is TRBJ2-2 and V is TRBV9; 7 positions match TRBD1. J was trimmed by 4 bases and V by 3 bases; bases with no gene match: 6. The CDR3 spans 15 residues. Germline V gene lookup returns CDR1 SGDLS and CDR2 YYNGEE. The DNA of the CDR3 is TGTGCCAGCAGCGCCGGGACAGTTGGCACCGGGGAGCTGTTTTTT. Its translation is CASSAGTVGTGELFF.

The CDR3 DNA follows: TGCGCCAGCAGCCTAGGAGGGCAGACTGGAAACACCATATATTTT. Its translation: CASSLGGQTGNTIYF. The chain links TRBV4-1 to TRBJ1-3; D gene unclear. This CDR3 is built from 15 residues. V lost 4 bases, J lost 2 bases, and 12 bases lay in between. Germline CDR1 reads MGHRA; CDR2 reads YSYEKL.

This clone has only a few counts. This chain joins TRBV5-1 and TRBJ2-7; TRBD1 agrees at 9 bases. V was clipped by 4 bases and J by 5 bases; unmatched bases: 7. This CDR3 contains 14 residues. Germline CDR1 and CDR2: SGHRS and YFSETQ. The DNA for the CDR3 is TGCGCCAGCAGCGCGGGACAGGGTATCGACGAGCAGTACTTC. This sequence encodes CASSAGQGIDEQYF.

This clone was seen more than once but under ten times. This rearrangement joins TRBV2 to TRBJ1-1, with D possibly TRBD1 on 6 matching bases. The V and J ends lost 4 bases and 0 bases respectively, with 12 bases between them. Germline loops: CDR1 SNHLY, CDR2 FYNNEI. The CDR3 runs 15 residues. CDR3 DNA sequence: TGTGCCAGCAGTGTTACAGGGATGATGAACACTGAAGCTTTCTTT. Amino acids: CASSVTGMMNTEAFF.

The V gene is TRBV27, the J gene TRBJ2-2; 7 nucleotides match TRBD1. CDR3 length equals 14 residues. Germline CDR1 is MNHEY and CDR2 is SMNVEV (reference sequence). Germline trimming cut 11 bases from V and 0 bases from J; bases unmatched to any gene: 6. CDR3 sequence: CAARGRSNTGELFF. The CDR3 DNA sequence: TGTGCCGCGAGGGGGCGCTCGAACACCGGGGAGCTGTTTTTT.